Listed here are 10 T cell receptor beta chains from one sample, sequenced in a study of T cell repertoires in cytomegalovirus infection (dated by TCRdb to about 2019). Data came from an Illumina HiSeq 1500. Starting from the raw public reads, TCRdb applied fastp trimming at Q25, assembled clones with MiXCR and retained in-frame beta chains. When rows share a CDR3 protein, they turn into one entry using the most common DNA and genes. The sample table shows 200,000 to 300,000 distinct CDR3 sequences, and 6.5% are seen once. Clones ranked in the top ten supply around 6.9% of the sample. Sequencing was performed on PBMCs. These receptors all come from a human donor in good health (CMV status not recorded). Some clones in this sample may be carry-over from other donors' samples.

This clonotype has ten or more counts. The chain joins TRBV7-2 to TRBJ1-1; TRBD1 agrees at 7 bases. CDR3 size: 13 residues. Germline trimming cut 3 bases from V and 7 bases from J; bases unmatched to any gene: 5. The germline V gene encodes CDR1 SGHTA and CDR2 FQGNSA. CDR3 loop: CASSFDRVGEAFF. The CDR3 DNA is TGTGCCAGCAGCTTCGACAGGGTTGGTGAAGCTTTCTTT.

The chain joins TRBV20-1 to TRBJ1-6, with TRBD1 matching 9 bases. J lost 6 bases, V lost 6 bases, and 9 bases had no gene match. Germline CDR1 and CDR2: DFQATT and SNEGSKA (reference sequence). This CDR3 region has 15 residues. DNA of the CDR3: TGCAGTGCAAACAGGGGGCAAGGGGGTAATTCACCCCTCCACTTT. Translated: CSANRGQGGNSPLHF.

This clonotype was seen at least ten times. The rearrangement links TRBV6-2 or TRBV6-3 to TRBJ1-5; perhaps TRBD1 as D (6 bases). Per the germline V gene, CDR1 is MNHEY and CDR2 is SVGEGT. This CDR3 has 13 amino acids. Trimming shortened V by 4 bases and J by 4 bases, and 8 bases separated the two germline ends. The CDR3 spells CASSSDRNQPQHF. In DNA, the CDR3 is TGTGCCAGCAGTTCGGACAGAAATCAGCCCCAGCATTTT.

The CDR3 bases are TGTGCCTTCCCCAAGGGCTCTGGGGCCAACGTCCTGACTTTC. Residues: CAFPKGSGANVLTF. The V call is TRBV25-1, the J call TRBJ2-6; D uncertain. The V end was cut by 11 bases, the J end by 0 bases, with 11 bases between. The CDR3 totals 14 residues. The germline CDR1 and CDR2 sequences are MGHDK and SYGVNS.

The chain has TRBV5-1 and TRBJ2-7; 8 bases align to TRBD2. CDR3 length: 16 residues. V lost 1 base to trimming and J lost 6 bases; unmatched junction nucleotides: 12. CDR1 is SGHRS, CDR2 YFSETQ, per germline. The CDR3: CASSLRIAGPLFEQYF. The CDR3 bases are TGCGCCAGCAGCTTGCGAATAGCGGGGCCTCTGTTCGAGCAGTACTTC.

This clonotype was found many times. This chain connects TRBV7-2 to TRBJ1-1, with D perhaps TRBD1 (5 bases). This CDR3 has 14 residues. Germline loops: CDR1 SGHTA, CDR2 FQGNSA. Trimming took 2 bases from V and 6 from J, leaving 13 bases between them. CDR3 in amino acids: CASSLLPGVAEAFF. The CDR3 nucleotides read TGTGCCAGCAGCTTACTACCGGGGGTCGCTGAAGCTTTCTTT.

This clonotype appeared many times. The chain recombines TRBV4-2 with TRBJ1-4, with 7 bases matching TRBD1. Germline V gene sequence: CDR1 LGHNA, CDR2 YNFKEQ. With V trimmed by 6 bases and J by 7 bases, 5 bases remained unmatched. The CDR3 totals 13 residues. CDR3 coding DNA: TGTGCCAGCAGAAACAGGGGAGGTGAAAAACTGTTTTTT. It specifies CASRNRGGEKLFF.

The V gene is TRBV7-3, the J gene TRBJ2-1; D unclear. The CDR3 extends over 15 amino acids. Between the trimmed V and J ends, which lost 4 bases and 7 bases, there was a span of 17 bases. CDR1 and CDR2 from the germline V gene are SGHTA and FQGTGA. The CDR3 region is CASSYLTGQENEQFF. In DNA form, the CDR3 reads TGTGCCAGCAGCTACCTGACGGGTCAGGAGAATGAGCAGTTCTTC.

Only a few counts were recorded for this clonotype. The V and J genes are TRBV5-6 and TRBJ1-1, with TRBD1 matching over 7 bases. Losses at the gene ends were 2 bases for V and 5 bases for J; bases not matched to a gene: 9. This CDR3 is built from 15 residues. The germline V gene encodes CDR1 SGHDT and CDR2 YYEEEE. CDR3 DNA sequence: TGTGCCAGCAGCTTTCGGACAGGCCCGAGGACTGAAGCTTTCTTT. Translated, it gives CASSFRTGPRTEAFF.

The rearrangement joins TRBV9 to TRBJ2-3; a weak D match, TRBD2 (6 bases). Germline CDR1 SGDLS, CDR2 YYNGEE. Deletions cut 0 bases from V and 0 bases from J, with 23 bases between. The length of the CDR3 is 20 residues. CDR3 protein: CASSVGRLGGTKTSTDTQYF. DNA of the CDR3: TGTGCCAGCAGCGTAGGCCGCCTGGGGGGTACTAAAACTAGCACAGATACGCAGTATTTT. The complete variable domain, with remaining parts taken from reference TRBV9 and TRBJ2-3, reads DSGVTQTPKHLITATGQRVTLRCSPRSGDLSVYWYQQSLDQGLQFLIQYYNGEERAKGNILERFSAQQFPDLHSELNLSSLELGDSALYFCASSVGRLGGTKTSTDTQYFGPGTRLTVL.